The 27 T cell receptor beta chains reported below all come from one sample, sequenced in a study of blood T cell repertoires in COVID-19. Clones were read by immunoSEQ multiplex PCR, and TCRdb kept only the in-frame ones, dropping some. The sample contains 300,000 or so clones, roughly 84% of which appear only once. The sequenced material came from peripheral blood. The receptors derive from a man aged 50-59 years with active or convalescent COVID-19.

The V and J genes are TRBV18 and TRBJ1-3; no reliable D call. The CDR3 runs 17 residues. The V and J ends lost 0 bases and 4 bases respectively, with 16 bases between them. The germline V gene encodes CDR1 KGHSH and CDR2 LQKENI. The CDR3 DNA follows: TGTGCCAGCTCACCACCGAATGGGCCTACTAGGGGAAACACCATATATTTT. As protein: CASSPPNGPTRGNTIYF.

There are a few counts of this clone. The same CDR3 is also encoded by other DNA sequences in this sample. The genes are TRBV5-4 and TRBJ2-7; 11 bases fit TRBD2. V lost 4 bases, J lost 2 bases, and 5 bases stayed unmatched. Germline assignment: CDR1 SGHNT and CDR2 YYREEE (reference sequence). The CDR3 runs 15 residues. CDR3 DNA: TGTGCCAGCAGCCCGGGGACTAGCGGTACCTACGAGCAGTACTTC. Amino acid sequence: CASSPGTSGTYEQYF. Full variable domain (missing parts from reference TRBV5-4 and TRBJ2-7): ETGVTQSPTHLIKTRGQQVTLRCSSQSGHNTVSWYQQALGQGPQFIFQYYREEENGRGNFPPRFSGLQFPNYSSELNVNALELDDSALYLCASSPGTSGTYEQYFGPGTRLTVT.

The CDR3 loop is CASRRRTGANTGELFF. The CDR3, as DNA: TGTGCCAGCAGAAGGAGGACGGGAGCGAACACCGGGGAGCTGTTTTTT. J is TRBJ2-2 and V is TRBV28; possibly TRBD2 for D (6 bases). CDR1 is MDHEN, CDR2 SYDVKM, per germline. This CDR3 is built from 16 residues. V lost 6 bases and J lost 0, with 14 bases in between.

The chain couples TRBV5-1 to TRBJ2-5, with TRBD1 identical over 8 bases. The ends lost 1 base at V and 5 bases at J; junction bases unmatched: 7. From germline, CDR1 is SGHRS and CDR2 YFSETQ. There are 15 residues in the CDR3. CDR3 nucleotides: TGCGCCAGCAGCTTGAGGTCAGGGGGCCGCGAGACCCAGTACTTC. Protein sequence: CASSLRSGGRETQYF.

The J gene is TRBJ1-2, the V gene TRBV6-1; TRBD1 matches 7 bases. The germline CDR1 and CDR2 sequences are MNHNS and SASEGT. The CDR3 spans 17 residues. Germline trimming cut 0 bases from V and 4 bases from J; bases unmatched to any gene: 11. The CDR3 DNA is TGTGCCAGCAGTGAAGCTGCCGGGACAGACACGGGCTATGGCTACACCTTC. It yields the protein CASSEAAGTDTGYGYTF.

The chain has TRBV28 and TRBJ2-3, with 8 bases that match TRBD2. J lost 3 bases, V lost 5 bases, and 4 bases had no gene match. Germline lookup yields CDR1 MDHEN and CDR2 SYDVKM. The CDR3 has 14 residues. CDR3 DNA sequence: TGTGCCAGCAGTCGACTAGCGCGGACAGATACGCAGTATTTT. Protein: CASSRLARTDTQYF.

This clone was detected only a few times. Other DNA sequences from this sample encode an identical CDR3 as well. The chain employs TRBV7-3 and TRBJ2-2; 11 nucleotides match TRBD2. Germline V gene data show CDR1 as SGHTA and CDR2 as FQGTGA. This CDR3 has 14 residues. Trimming took 5 bases from V and 6 from J; bases not matched to a gene: 2. CDR3 coding DNA: TGTGCCAGCAGCCCGGGACTAGCGGCCGGGGAGCTGTTTTTT. Protein sequence: CASSPGLAAGELFF.

The chain employs TRBV9 and TRBJ1-2; 9 bases match TRBD1. Unmatched junction bases numbered 6, after V lost 0 bases and J lost 9 bases. The V gene's germline CDR1 is SGDLS and CDR2 YYNGEE. The CDR3 spans 14 residues. The CDR3 DNA reads TGTGCCAGCAGCGTAGGACAGGGGGTTTTTAGCTACACCTTC. As protein: CASSVGQGVFSYTF.

This chain links TRBV27 with TRBJ1-4; D uncertain. V dropped 6 bases and J dropped 8 bases, with 13 bases sitting between them. This CDR3 has 13 amino acids. The V gene's germline CDR1 is MNHEY and CDR2 SMNVEV (reference sequence). Here the CDR3 DNA reads TGTGCCAGCAGCCGACTAGGAGGGGAAAAACTGTTTTTT. Protein sequence: CASSRLGGEKLFF.

The rearrangement uses TRBV24-1 and TRBJ2-3, with 11 bases fitting TRBD1. This CDR3 has 15 amino acids. Germline CDR1 and CDR2: KGHDR and SFDVKD. The ends lost 6 bases at V and 1 base at J; junction bases unmatched: 2. CDR3 sequence: CATSKGQGGTDTQYF. In DNA form, the CDR3 reads TGTGCCACCAGTAAGGGACAGGGGGGCACAGATACGCAGTATTTT.

This clone was counted between two and nine times. This sequence joins TRBV7-2 and TRBJ1-4, with D perhaps TRBD1 (5 bases). The V end was cut by 1 base, the J end by 8 bases, with 5 bases between. The CDR3 spans 12 residues. Looked up from germline, CDR1 is SGHTA and CDR2 is FQGNSA. CDR3: CASSLEGEKLFF. CDR3 bases: TGTGCCAGCAGCTTAGAGGGGGAAAAACTGTTTTTT. Together with reference TRBV7-2 and TRBJ1-4, the CDR3 gives the full variable domain: GAGVSQSPSNKVTEKGKDVELRCDPISGHTALYWYRQSLGQGLEFLIYFQGNSAPDKSGLPSDRFSAERTGGSVSTLTIQRTQQEDSAVYLCASSLEGEKLFFGSGTQLSVL.

This chain uses TRBV5-1 with TRBJ2-2, with a tentative D call TRBD1 (5 bases). The CDR3 runs 14 residues. Germline CDR1 and CDR2: SGHRS and YFSETQ. Trimming removed 4 bases at V and 5 bases at J, with 12 bases between. The CDR3 region is CASSPRQGTGELFF. The CDR3 coding sequence is TGCGCCAGCAGCCCACGGCAGGGAACCGGGGAGCTGTTTTTT.

The V gene is TRBV19, the J gene TRBJ1-5; 7 nucleotides match TRBD1. CDR3 length: 15 amino acids. Germline V gene lookup returns CDR1 LNHDA and CDR2 SQIVND (reference sequence). J gave up 4 bases and V 4 bases, and 7 bases lay outside the gene matches. CDR3 nucleotides: TGTGCCAGTAGTAGCCTTGACAGGGTTAATCAGCCCCAGCATTTT. It yields the protein CASSSLDRVNQPQHF. Full variable domain (missing parts from reference TRBV19 and TRBJ1-5): DGGITQSPKYLFRKEGQNVTLSCEQNLNHDAMYWYRQDPGQGLRLIYYSQIVNDFQKGDIAEGYSVSREKKESFPLTVTSAQKNPTAFYLCASSSLDRVNQPQHFGDGTRLSIL.

This rearrangement joins TRBV10-1 to TRBJ2-3; 8 bases are a match to TRBD1. From germline, CDR1 is WNHNN and CDR2 SYGVQD (reference sequence). The CDR3 is 14 amino acids. Germline trimming cut 6 bases from V and 6 bases from J; bases unmatched to any gene: 8. The CDR3 coding sequence is TGCGCCAGCAGCCGGACAGGGCCTTTGGATACGCAGTATTTT. Protein product: CASSRTGPLDTQYF.

This rearrangement joins TRBV19 to TRBJ1-3; D remains ambiguous. Between the trimmed V and J ends, which lost 3 bases and 0 bases, there was a span of 6 bases. The CDR3 length is 14 residues. Germline CDR1 and CDR2: LNHDA and SQIVND (reference sequence). CDR3 DNA sequence: TGTGCCAGTAGTATGGCTCGCTCTGGAAACACCATATATTTT. Its protein is CASSMARSGNTIYF.

The V and J genes are TRBV10-1 and TRBJ2-3, with 7 bases that match TRBD1. The CDR3 length is 11 residues. Trimming cost V 6 bases and J 9 bases; bases outside gene matches: 3. The germline V gene has CDR1 WNHNN and CDR2 SYGVQD (reference sequence). The CDR3 loop is CASSVQGTQYF. The CDR3 coding sequence is TGCGCCAGCAGCGTACAGGGGACGCAGTATTTT.

The genes are TRBV30 and TRBJ2-3; 7 nucleotides agree with TRBD2. J lost 4 bases, V lost 4 bases, and 2 bases had no gene match. CDR1 and CDR2 from the germline V gene are GTSNPN and SVGIG (reference sequence). The CDR3 sequence is 12 residues long. CDR3 residues: CAWTRGADTQYF. CDR3 nucleotides: TGTGCCTGGACCCGGGGGGCAGATACGCAGTATTTT.

The chain couples TRBV29-1 to TRBJ2-7, with a possible D match to TRBD1 (6 bases). The CDR3 extends over 14 amino acids. Germline values: CDR1 SQVTM, CDR2 ANQGSEA. V lost 5 bases, J lost 2 bases, and 16 bases lay in between. The CDR3: CSVLPGTPPYEQYF. CDR3 nucleotide sequence: TGCAGCGTTCTCCCCGGGACACCACCCTACGAGCAGTACTTC.

The chain joins TRBV29-1 to TRBJ1-5, with 7 bases matching TRBD1. The CDR3 contains 14 residues. Germline V lookup: CDR1 SQVTM, CDR2 ANQGSEA. V lost 7 bases to trimming and J lost 5 bases; unmatched junction nucleotides: 11. Here the CDR3 DNA reads TGCAGCGCGGCCGGGACAGCTCCCGATCAGCCCCAGCATTTT. It codes for CSAAGTAPDQPQHF.

The rearrangement joins TRBV6-1 to TRBJ2-1; D ambiguous. The CDR3 extends over 14 amino acids. V was trimmed by 2 bases and J by 9 bases, leaving 14 bases between them. CDR1 is MNHNS and CDR2 is SASEGT in the germline V gene. The CDR3 spells CASSETLGSGEQFF. CDR3 DNA sequence: TGTGCCAGCAGTGAAACCCTCGGGTCTGGTGAGCAGTTCTTC.

The chain is built from TRBV9 and TRBJ2-7, with TRBD1 identical over 10 bases. The CDR3 is 15 amino acids. Germline V gene sequence: CDR1 SGDLS, CDR2 YYNGEE. The V segment lost 4 bases and the J segment 2 bases; nucleotides outside the gene matches: 6. The CDR3 spells CASSPTGTGAYEQYF. The CDR3 region has the DNA TGTGCCAGCAGCCCTACCGGGACAGGGGCCTACGAGCAGTACTTC.

The rearrangement links TRBV10-2 to TRBJ1-5, with 7 bases that match TRBD1. This CDR3 region has 13 residues. With 8 bases clipped from V and 4 bases from J, the junction kept 5 bases outside the gene matches. Germline CDR1 is WSHSY and CDR2 is SAAADI. CDR3 nucleotide sequence: TGCGCCAGCGGGGGACAGAATAATCAGCCCCAGCATTTT. This translates into CASGGQNNQPQHF.

This sequence joins TRBV6-5 and TRBJ1-2; 8 nucleotides align to TRBD1. Germline trimming cut 10 bases from V and 2 bases from J; bases unmatched to any gene: 6. Germline V gene sequence: CDR1 MNHEY, CDR2 SVGAGI. This CDR3 contains 13 residues. The CDR3 spells CATWTGSNYGYTF. In nucleotides, the CDR3 is TGTGCCACCTGGACAGGGTCCAACTATGGCTACACCTTC.

V is TRBV6-2 or TRBV6-3 and J is TRBJ2-3; possible D gene TRBD2, 6 bases. The CDR3 is 15 amino acids. CDR1 MNHEY and CDR2 SVGEGT come from the germline V gene. V was pared by 5 bases and J by 3 bases, with 15 bases between. CDR3 region: CASSPRDLLTDTQYF. For the CDR3, the DNA is TGTGCCAGCAGTCCCCGGGACTTGCTTACAGATACGCAGTATTTT.

The table lists this clone with a few counts. The chain has TRBV19 and TRBJ1-6, with 7 bases that match TRBD1. CDR3 length: 17 residues. V gave up 4 bases and J gave up 5 bases; unmatched junction bases: 11. Germline CDR1 and CDR2: LNHDA and SQIVND (reference sequence). The DNA of the CDR3 is TGTGCCAGTAGTACTAAAAAGAAAGGGACAGATAATTCACCCCTCCACTTT. Its translation is CASSTKKKGTDNSPLHF. Full variable domain (rest looked up from reference TRBV19 and TRBJ1-6): DGGITQSPKYLFRKEGQNVTLSCEQNLNHDAMYWYRQDPGQGLRLIYYSQIVNDFQKGDIAEGYSVSREKKESFPLTVTSAQKNPTAFYLCASSTKKKGTDNSPLHFGNGTRLTVT.

The chain carries TRBV10-2 and TRBJ1-4; D not resolved. CDR1 and CDR2 from the germline V gene are WSHSY and SAAADI. The length of the CDR3 is 15 residues. V was pared by 6 bases and J by 3 bases, with 14 bases between. DNA of the CDR3: TGCGCCAGCAGAACTTCCGGGTCCCCTAATGAAAAACTGTTTTTT. Its translation is CASRTSGSPNEKLFF.

This clone was picked up one time. Other DNA sequences within the sample encode an identical CDR3. The rearrangement joins TRBV9 to TRBJ2-1, with 7 bases lining up with TRBD2. After removal of 0 bases from V and 0 bases from J, the junction contained 3 bases not matched to a gene. Germline V CDR1 and CDR2: SGDLS, YYNGEE. This CDR3 contains 16 residues. CDR3 nucleotide sequence: TGTGCCAGCAGCGTAGCTGGCGGGAGCTCCTACAATGAGCAGTTCTTC. Encoded protein: CASSVAGGSSYNEQFF.